These 5 T cell receptor beta chains came from one sample sequenced in a study of cytomegalovirus exposure and HLA in healthy donors. PCR amplification relied on 60 Vbeta primers (plus 13 Jbeta primers). TCRdb keeps only in-frame clones here, not all; method: immunoSEQ multiplex PCR. The table has about 90,000 clones, 55% to 75% seen once; the top ten hold roughly 16%. Sequencing input: PBMCs. These receptors all stem from a woman between 45 and 60 years old in good health and CMV-seropositive.

The rearrangement uses TRBV5-1 and TRBJ2-2, with 12 bases aligning to TRBD2. Germline V gene sequence: CDR1 SGHRS, CDR2 YFSETQ. V lost 7 bases to trimming and J lost 7 bases; unmatched junction nucleotides: 11. The CDR3 totals 16 residues. CDR3 DNA sequence: TGCGCCAGCCGAAATCTAGCGGGAGGGCGTGACGGGGAGCTGTTTTTT. It specifies CASRNLAGGRDGELFF. The full variable domain, completed using reference TRBV5-1 and TRBJ2-2, is KAGVTQTPRYLIKTRGQQVTLSCSPISGHRSVSWYQQTPGQGLQFLFEYFSETQRNKGNFPGRFSGRQFSNSRSEMNVSTLELGDSALYLCASRNLAGGRDGELFFGEGSRLTVL.

The V call is TRBV10-3, the J call TRBJ2-7; 14 bases agree with TRBD2. In germline, CDR1 is ENHRY, CDR2 SYGVKD. V was pared by 4 bases and J by 7 bases, with 6 bases of the junction left unmatched. The CDR3 sequence is 15 residues long. Written as DNA, the CDR3 is TGTGCCATCAGTGGGGGACTAGCGGGAGCTATAGAGCAGTACTTC. Translating gives CAISGGLAGAIEQYF.

This clone was found a few times. This rearrangement joins TRBV7-6 to TRBJ2-6; D ambiguous. Trimming left V 0 bases short and J 1 base short, with 4 bases between. Germline CDR1 is SGHVS and CDR2 is FNYEAQ. The CDR3 runs to 15 residues. CDR3 amino acids: CASSLAGSGANVLTF. In DNA, the CDR3 is TGTGCCAGCAGCTTAGCCGGGTCTGGGGCCAACGTCCTGACTTTC.

This clone was recorded a few times. The rearrangement uses TRBV29-1 and TRBJ2-7, with 8 bases lining up with TRBD1. From germline, CDR1 is SQVTM and CDR2 ANQGSEA. Trimming at V came to 8 bases and at J to 7 bases, leaving 16 bases not matched to a gene. The CDR3 runs to 14 residues. This CDR3 reads CSILKTGQAREQYF. The DNA for the CDR3 is TGCAGCATCTTGAAGACGGGACAGGCTCGGGAGCAGTACTTC.

The rearrangement joins TRBV19 to TRBJ1-5; 7 nucleotides align to TRBD1. This CDR3 comprises 13 residues. Germline loops: CDR1 LNHDA, CDR2 SQIVND (reference sequence). Trimming removed 8 bases from V and 4 bases from J; junction bases left unmatched: 5. CDR3 DNA sequence: TGTGCCAGTCGGCCGGGACAGAATCAGCCCCAGCATTTT. Residues: CASRPGQNQPQHF.